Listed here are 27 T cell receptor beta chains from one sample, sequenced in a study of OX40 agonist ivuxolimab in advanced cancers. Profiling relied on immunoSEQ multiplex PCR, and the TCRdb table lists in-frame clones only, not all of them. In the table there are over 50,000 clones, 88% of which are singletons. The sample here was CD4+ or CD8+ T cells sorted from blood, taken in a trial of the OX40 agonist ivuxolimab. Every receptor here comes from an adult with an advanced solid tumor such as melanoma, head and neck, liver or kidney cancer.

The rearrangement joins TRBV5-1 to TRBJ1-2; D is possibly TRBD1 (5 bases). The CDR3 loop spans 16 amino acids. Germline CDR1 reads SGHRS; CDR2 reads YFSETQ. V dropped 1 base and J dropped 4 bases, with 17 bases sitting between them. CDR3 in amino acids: CASSLSRAGSSYGYTF. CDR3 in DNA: TGCGCCAGCAGCTTGTCTCGTGCAGGGTCTTCCTATGGCTACACCTTC.

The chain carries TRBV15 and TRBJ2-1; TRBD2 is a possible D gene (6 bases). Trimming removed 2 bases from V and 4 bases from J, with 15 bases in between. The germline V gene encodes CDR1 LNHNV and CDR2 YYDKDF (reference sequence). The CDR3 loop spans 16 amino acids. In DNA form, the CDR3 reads TGTGCCACCAGCAGATCCCTAGCGAGCTATTACAATGAGCAGTTCTTC. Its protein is CATSRSLASYYNEQFF.

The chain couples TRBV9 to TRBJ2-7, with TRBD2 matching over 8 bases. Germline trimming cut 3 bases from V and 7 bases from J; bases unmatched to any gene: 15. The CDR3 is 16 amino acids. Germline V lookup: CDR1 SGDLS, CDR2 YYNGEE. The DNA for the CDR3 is TGTGCCAGCAGCGCCTTTGGGTCGGGAGGGCCGACGGAGCAGTACTTC. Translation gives CASSAFGSGGPTEQYF.

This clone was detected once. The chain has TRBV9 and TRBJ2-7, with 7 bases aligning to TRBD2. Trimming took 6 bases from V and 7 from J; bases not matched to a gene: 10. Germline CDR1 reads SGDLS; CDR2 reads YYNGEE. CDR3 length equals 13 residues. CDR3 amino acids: CASNVDGRYEQYF. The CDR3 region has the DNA TGTGCCAGCAACGTCGACGGGAGGTATGAGCAGTACTTC.

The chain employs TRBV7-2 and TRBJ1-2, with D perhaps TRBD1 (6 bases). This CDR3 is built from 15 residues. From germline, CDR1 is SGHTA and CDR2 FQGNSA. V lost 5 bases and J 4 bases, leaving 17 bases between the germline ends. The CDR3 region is CASSPTPGVGYGYTF. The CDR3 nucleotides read TGTGCCAGCAGCCCGACCCCAGGGGTTGGCTATGGCTACACCTTC.

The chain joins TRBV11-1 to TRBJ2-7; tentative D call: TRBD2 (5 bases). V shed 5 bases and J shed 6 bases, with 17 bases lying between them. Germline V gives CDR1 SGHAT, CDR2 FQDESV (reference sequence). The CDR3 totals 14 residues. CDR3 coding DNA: TGTGCCAGCAGCAGTAGCGTGGTATCCGGCGAGCAGTACTTC. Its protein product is CASSSSVVSGEQYF.

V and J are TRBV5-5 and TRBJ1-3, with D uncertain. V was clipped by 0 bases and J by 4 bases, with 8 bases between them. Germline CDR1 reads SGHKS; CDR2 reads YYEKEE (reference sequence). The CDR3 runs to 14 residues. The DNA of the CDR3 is TGTGCCAGCAGCTTGGAGAGTTCGGGAAACACCATATATTTT. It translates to CASSLESSGNTIYF.

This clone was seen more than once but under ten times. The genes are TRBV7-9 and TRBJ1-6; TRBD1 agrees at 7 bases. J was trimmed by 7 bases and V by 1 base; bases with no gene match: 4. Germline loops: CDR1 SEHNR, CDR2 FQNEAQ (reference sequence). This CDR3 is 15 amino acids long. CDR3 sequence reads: CASSLGRGENSPLHF. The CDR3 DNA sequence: TGTGCCAGCAGCTTAGGCAGGGGGGAGAATTCACCCCTCCACTTT. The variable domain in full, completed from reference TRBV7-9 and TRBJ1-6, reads DTGVSQNPRHKITKRGQNVTFRCDPISEHNRLYWYRQTLGQGPEFLTYFQNEAQLEKSRLLSDRFSAERPKGSFSTLEIQRTEQGDSAMYLCASSLGRGENSPLHFGNGTRLTVT.

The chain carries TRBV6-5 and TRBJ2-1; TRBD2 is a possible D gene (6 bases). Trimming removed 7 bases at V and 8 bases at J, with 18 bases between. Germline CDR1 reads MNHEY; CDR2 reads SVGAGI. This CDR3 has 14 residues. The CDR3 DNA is TGTGCCAGCACCCCCCTTGGAGGGGTCGATGAGCAGTTCTTC. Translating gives CASTPLGGVDEQFF.

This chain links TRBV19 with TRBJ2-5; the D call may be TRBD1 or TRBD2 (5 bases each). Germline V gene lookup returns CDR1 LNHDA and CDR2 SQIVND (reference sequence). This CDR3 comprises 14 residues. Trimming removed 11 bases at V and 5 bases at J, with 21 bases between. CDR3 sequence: CAAGSGRAVETQYF. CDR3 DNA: TGTGCCGCCGGAAGCGGCAGGGCTGTTGAGACCCAGTACTTC.

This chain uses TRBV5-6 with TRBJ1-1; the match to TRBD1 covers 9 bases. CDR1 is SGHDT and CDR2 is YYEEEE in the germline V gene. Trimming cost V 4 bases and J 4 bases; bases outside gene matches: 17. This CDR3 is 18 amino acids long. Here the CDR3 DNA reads TGTGCCAGCAGCCTCGTACAGGGGGCCGGTGGGCTTAGCACTGAAGCTTTCTTT. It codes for CASSLVQGAGGLSTEAFF.

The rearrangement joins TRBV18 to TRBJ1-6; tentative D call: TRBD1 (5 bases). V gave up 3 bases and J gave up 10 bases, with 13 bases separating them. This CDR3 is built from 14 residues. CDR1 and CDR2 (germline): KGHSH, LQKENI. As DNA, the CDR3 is TGTGCCAGCTCACCGCAGGAGGGGCGGTCACCCCTCCACTTT. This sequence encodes CASSPQEGRSPLHF.

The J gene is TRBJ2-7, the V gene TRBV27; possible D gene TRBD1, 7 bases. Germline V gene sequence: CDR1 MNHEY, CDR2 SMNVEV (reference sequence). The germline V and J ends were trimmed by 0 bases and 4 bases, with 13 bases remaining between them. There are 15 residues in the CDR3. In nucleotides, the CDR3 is TGTGCCAGCAGTTTATCGGGGGGACAGCTGTACGAGCAGTACTTC. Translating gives CASSLSGGQLYEQYF.

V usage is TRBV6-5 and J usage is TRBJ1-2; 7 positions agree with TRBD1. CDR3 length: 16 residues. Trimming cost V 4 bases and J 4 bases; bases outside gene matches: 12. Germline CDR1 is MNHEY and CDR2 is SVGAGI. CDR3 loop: CASSSTVGQASYGYTF. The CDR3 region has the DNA TGTGCCAGCAGTTCCACCGTTGGACAGGCCTCCTATGGCTACACCTTC.

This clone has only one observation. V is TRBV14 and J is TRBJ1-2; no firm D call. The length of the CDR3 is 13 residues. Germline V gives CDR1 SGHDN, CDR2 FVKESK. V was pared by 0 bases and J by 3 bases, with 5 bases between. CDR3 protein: CASSQDLDYGYTF. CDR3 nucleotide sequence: TGTGCCAGCAGCCAAGATCTGGACTATGGCTACACCTTC.

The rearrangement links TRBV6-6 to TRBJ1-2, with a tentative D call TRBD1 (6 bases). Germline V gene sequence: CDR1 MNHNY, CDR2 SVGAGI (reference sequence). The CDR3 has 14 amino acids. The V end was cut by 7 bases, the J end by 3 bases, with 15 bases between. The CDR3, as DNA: TGTGCCAGCACCAACAGGGAGGGCGACTATGGCTACACCTTC. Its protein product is CASTNREGDYGYTF.

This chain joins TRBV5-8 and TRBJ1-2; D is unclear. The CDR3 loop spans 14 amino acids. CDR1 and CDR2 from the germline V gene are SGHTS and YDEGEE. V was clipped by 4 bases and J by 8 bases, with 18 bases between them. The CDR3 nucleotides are TGTGCCAGCAGCGGGCCCGGGGTGCTTAGAGGCTACACCTTC. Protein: CASSGPGVLRGYTF.

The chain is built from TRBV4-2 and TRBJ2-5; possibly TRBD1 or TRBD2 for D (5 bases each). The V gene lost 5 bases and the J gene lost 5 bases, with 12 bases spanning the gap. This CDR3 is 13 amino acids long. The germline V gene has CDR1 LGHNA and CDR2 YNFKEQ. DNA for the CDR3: TGTGCCAGCAGCGAGGGGACGTGGGAGACCCAGTACTTC. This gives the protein CASSEGTWETQYF.

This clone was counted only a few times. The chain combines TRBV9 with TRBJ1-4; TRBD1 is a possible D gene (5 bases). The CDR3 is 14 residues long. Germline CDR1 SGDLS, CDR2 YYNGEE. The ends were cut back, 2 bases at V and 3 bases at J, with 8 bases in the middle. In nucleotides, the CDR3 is TGTGCCAGCAGCGTCCCGGGACCTAATGAAAAACTGTTTTTT. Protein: CASSVPGPNEKLFF.

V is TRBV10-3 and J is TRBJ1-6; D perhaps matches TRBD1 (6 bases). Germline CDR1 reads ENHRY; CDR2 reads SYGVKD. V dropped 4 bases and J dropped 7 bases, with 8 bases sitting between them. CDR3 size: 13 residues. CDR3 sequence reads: CAISGQENSPLHF. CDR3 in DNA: TGTGCCATCAGTGGACAGGAAAATTCACCCCTCCACTTT.

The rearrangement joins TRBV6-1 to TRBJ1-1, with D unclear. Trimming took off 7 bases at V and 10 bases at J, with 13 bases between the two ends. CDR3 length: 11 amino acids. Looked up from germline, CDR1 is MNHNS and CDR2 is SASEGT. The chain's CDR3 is CASNDGMGAFF. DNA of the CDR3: TGTGCCAGCAACGACGGGATGGGAGCTTTCTTT.

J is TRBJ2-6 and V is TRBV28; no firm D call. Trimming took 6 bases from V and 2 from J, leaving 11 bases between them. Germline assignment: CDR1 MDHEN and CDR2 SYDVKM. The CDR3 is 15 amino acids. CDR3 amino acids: CASSIPEAGANVLTF. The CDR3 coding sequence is TGTGCCAGCAGCATTCCTGAAGCTGGGGCCAACGTCCTGACTTTC.

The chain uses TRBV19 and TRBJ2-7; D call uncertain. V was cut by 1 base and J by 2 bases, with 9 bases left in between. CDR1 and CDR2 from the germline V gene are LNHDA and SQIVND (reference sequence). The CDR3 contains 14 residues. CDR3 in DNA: TGTGCCAGTAGTATAGGGCAGAACACCTACGAGCAGTACTTC. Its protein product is CASSIGQNTYEQYF.

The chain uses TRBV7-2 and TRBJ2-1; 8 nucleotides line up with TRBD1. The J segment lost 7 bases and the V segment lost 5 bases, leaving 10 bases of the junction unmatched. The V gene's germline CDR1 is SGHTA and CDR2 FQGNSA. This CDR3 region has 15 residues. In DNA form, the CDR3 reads TGTGCCAGCAGCACCCGGACAGGGAATGAGAATGAGCAGTTCTTC. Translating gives CASSTRTGNENEQFF.

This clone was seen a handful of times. Written as DNA, the CDR3 is TGTGCCAGCAGTGAACCCGCTGAAGCTTTCTTT. It translates to CASSEPAEAFF. This sequence joins TRBV2 and TRBJ1-1; D not certain. In germline, CDR1 is SNHLY, CDR2 FYNNEI. V lost 2 bases, J lost 6 bases, and 4 bases lay in between. The CDR3 has 11 amino acids.

The CDR3 region has the DNA TGTGCCAGCAGCTCTTCCTCCCAGAATTCACCCCTCCACTTT. The encoded protein is CASSSSSQNSPLHF. The chain links TRBV5-4 to TRBJ1-6, with D unresolved. In germline, CDR1 is SGHNT, CDR2 YYREEE (reference sequence). With 3 bases removed from V and 7 bases from J, the gap between germline ends came to 11 bases. The CDR3 loop spans 14 amino acids. The complete variable domain, with remaining parts taken from reference TRBV5-4 and TRBJ1-6, reads ETGVTQSPTHLIKTRGQQVTLRCSSQSGHNTVSWYQQALGQGPQFIFQYYREEENGRGNFPPRFSGLQFPNYSSELNVNALELDDSALYLCASSSSSQNSPLHFGNGTRLTVT.

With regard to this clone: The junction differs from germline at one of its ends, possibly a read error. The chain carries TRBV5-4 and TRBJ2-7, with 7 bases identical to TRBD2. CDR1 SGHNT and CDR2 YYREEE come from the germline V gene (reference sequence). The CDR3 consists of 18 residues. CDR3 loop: CASSQDQEASGLSYEQYF. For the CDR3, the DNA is TGCGCCAGCAGCCAAGATCAAGAGGCTAGCGGTCTTTCCTACGAGCAGTACTTC.